The 11 T cell receptor beta chains given below trace back to one sample, sequenced in a study of Ad26.COV2.S vaccination and SARS-CoV-2 variants. Sample treatment: approximately 18 received Ad26.COV2.S at low or high dose, single or two shots; about 5 received placebo; per-sample allocation not given. All samples were drawn on day 63, counting from the first vaccine or placebo injection. TCRdb keeps only in-frame clones here, not all; method: immunoSEQ multiplex PCR. The sample contains some 300,000 clones, 85% of which appear only once. The specimen comprised peripheral blood, sampled in a trial of Ad26.COV2.S vaccine versus placebo. These receptors were collected from a person aged 18-60 years who received the Ad26.COV2.S COVID-19 vaccine or a placebo.

The chain recombines TRBV7-9 with TRBJ2-3; 7 bases are a match to TRBD2. The germline CDR1 and CDR2 sequences are SEHNR and FQNEAQ (reference sequence). The J segment lost 2 bases and the V segment lost 5 bases, leaving 4 bases of the junction unmatched. The CDR3 has 14 residues. The CDR3 protein is CASSLGTTTDTQYF. The CDR3, as DNA: TGTGCCAGCAGCCTCGGGACTACCACAGATACGCAGTATTTT.

The V and J genes are TRBV11-3 and TRBJ2-1, with 9 positions matching TRBD1. CDR1 is SGHNT, CDR2 YENEEA, per germline. The CDR3 totals 16 residues. V gave up 5 bases and J gave up 4 bases; unmatched junction bases: 9. The CDR3 DNA follows: TGTGCCAGCAGCCCCTCCACCGGACAGGGGTACAATGAGCAGTTCTTC. It yields the protein CASSPSTGQGYNEQFF.

The gene calls are TRBV11-3 and TRBJ2-3; D call uncertain. Trimming stripped 0 bases from V and 4 bases from J, with 5 bases between. The CDR3 length is 13 residues. Per the germline V gene, CDR1 is SGHNT and CDR2 is YENEEA. CDR3 nucleotide sequence: TGTGCCAGCAGCTTAGATATTGCAGATACGCAGTATTTT. This translates into CASSLDIADTQYF.

The chain links TRBV19 to TRBJ1-2; perhaps TRBD1 as D (6 bases). Trimming shortened V by 5 bases and J by 3 bases, and 34 bases separated the two germline ends. From germline, CDR1 is LNHDA and CDR2 SQIVND (reference sequence). The CDR3 loop spans 21 amino acids. CDR3 DNA: TGTGCCAGTAGTTCAGGACAGCCCTGGGGTCGACCCCAGACAAAAGACTATGGCTACACCTTC. Its translation: CASSSGQPWGRPQTKDYGYTF.

The CDR3 nucleotides are TGCGCCAGCGGCATTGGAGGGCAGGGTCTAAAGGGCTACACCTTC. Protein sequence: CASGIGGQGLKGYTF. This chain uses TRBV4-1 with TRBJ1-2; tentatively, D is TRBD1 (5 bases). The CDR3 length is 15 residues. V lost 8 bases and J 8 bases, leaving 24 bases between the germline ends. Germline V lookup: CDR1 MGHRA, CDR2 YSYEKL.

The gene calls are TRBV5-1 and TRBJ2-6; D ambiguous. The germline CDR1 and CDR2 sequences are SGHRS and YFSETQ. The CDR3 has 14 residues. V dropped 7 bases and J dropped 0 bases, with 8 bases sitting between them. The CDR3, as DNA: TGCGCCAGCCTTCCAAGCTCTGGGGCCAACGTCCTGACTTTC. Translation: CASLPSSGANVLTF. Full variable domain (remainder filled in from reference TRBV5-1 and TRBJ2-6): KAGVTQTPRYLIKTRGQQVTLSCSPISGHRSVSWYQQTPGQGLQFLFEYFSETQRNKGNFPGRFSGRQFSNSRSEMNVSTLELGDSALYLCASLPSSGANVLTFGAGSRLTVL.

V is TRBV7-2 and J is TRBJ2-3; 14 bases fit TRBD2. The CDR3 spans 15 residues. With 1 base clipped from V and 8 bases from J, the junction kept 2 bases outside the gene matches. Germline V lookup: CDR1 SGHTA, CDR2 FQGNSA. This chain's CDR3 is CASSLGLAGGRTQYF. Written as DNA, the CDR3 is TGTGCCAGCAGCTTAGGACTAGCGGGGGGGCGTACGCAGTATTTT.

This clone came up a few times. The chain combines TRBV3-1 (or the pseudogene TRBV3-2) with TRBJ1-6; TRBD1 aligns across 8 bases. Looked up from germline, CDR1 is LGHDT and CDR2 is YNNKEL (reference sequence). This CDR3 region has 13 residues. J was trimmed by 7 bases and V by 7 bases; bases with no gene match: 3. The CDR3 nucleotides read TGTGCCAGCACCAGGGGGCAAAATTCACCCCTCCACTTT. Translated: CASTRGQNSPLHF.

V and J are TRBV29-1 and TRBJ2-1; 8 nucleotides align to TRBD1. The ends lost 6 bases at V and 4 bases at J; junction bases unmatched: 8. The CDR3 spans 14 residues. Looked up from germline, CDR1 is SQVTM and CDR2 is ANQGSEA. The CDR3: CSVERDRGYNEQFF. CDR3 coding DNA: TGCAGCGTCGAACGTGACAGGGGATACAATGAGCAGTTCTTC.

V is TRBV9 and J is TRBJ1-5; TRBD1 agrees at 10 bases. The junction had 2 bases not matched to a gene; V was cut back by 4 bases and J by 1 base. The length of the CDR3 is 15 residues. The germline V gene has CDR1 SGDLS and CDR2 YYNGEE. The CDR3 coding sequence is TGTGCCAGCAGCCCGGGACAGGGGAGCAATCAGCCCCAGCATTTT. It specifies CASSPGQGSNQPQHF.

This chain joins TRBV3-1 (or the pseudogene TRBV3-2) and TRBJ1-2; 8 bases are a match to TRBD1. The CDR3 sequence is 16 residues long. Trimming removed 3 bases from V and 2 bases from J; junction bases left unmatched: 8. Germline CDR1 LGHDT, CDR2 YNNKEL (reference sequence). This chain's CDR3 is CASSQGSTGVNYGYTF. The DNA for the CDR3 is TGTGCCAGCAGCCAGGGATCGACAGGGGTAAACTATGGCTACACCTTC.